The 15 T cell receptor beta chains below all came from one sample that was sequenced in a study of blood T cell repertoires in COVID-19 (dated by TCRdb to the early 2020s). The library was obtained by the immunoSEQ multiplex PCR assay. Sourced from immuneACCESS, this table was stored by TCRdb with only in-frame sequences that have V and J called. A share of the clones is absent; for the studies checked, an unresolved V gene accounts for under half, and the remainder has no known explanation. This sample lists tens of thousands of clones; over 80% were detected once. The ten top clones hold roughly 8% of the sample. The specimen sequenced was peripheral blood. The source is a human donor with active COVID-19. The donor label of this sample is uncertain.

This rearrangement joins TRBV6-2 or TRBV6-3 to TRBJ2-7; 8 nucleotides agree with TRBD1. This CDR3 comprises 13 residues. Per the germline V gene, CDR1 is MNHEY and CDR2 is SVGEGT. The trim removed 5 bases at V and 1 base at J, leaving 1 base unmatched. This CDR3 is CASSGQGSYEQYF. For the CDR3, the DNA is TGTGCCAGCAGTGGACAGGGTTCCTACGAGCAGTACTTC.

This CDR3 is CASRMTSGSVNTQYF. In nucleotides, the CDR3 is TGTGCCAGCAGAATGACTAGCGGGAGCGTAAATACGCAGTATTTT. This chain uses TRBV2 with TRBJ2-3; 12 bases align to TRBD2. Germline loops: CDR1 SNHLY, CDR2 FYNNEI. V was pared by 6 bases and J by 7 bases, with 8 bases of the junction left unmatched. CDR3 length: 15 residues.

This chain joins TRBV9 and TRBJ1-2; a weak D match, TRBD1 (5 bases). V was trimmed by 2 bases and J by 8 bases, leaving 13 bases between them. The CDR3 covers 13 residues. Germline V gene sequence: CDR1 SGDLS, CDR2 YYNGEE. Here the CDR3 DNA reads TGTGCCAGCAGCGTGGGGGAAGGGAGGGGCTACACCTTC. Amino acids: CASSVGEGRGYTF.

The chain employs TRBV5-1 and TRBJ2-7, with TRBD1 matching 10 bases. V trimming: 4 bases; J trimming: 9 bases; junction bases outside the gene matches: 13. The CDR3 extends over 15 amino acids. Per the germline V gene, CDR1 is SGHRS and CDR2 is YFSETQ. The CDR3 reads CASSLKGQGFMGQYF. The CDR3 nucleotides read TGCGCCAGCAGCCTAAAGGGACAGGGGTTTATGGGGCAGTACTTC.

In DNA, the CDR3 is TGTGCCAGCAGCTCCGCTAGCGGACCACAAGAGACCCAGTACTTC. Translation: CASSSASGPQETQYF. The chain uses TRBV5-5 and TRBJ2-5, with TRBD2 identical over 7 bases. Germline assignment: CDR1 SGHKS and CDR2 YYEKEE (reference sequence). Losses at the gene ends were 3 bases for V and 2 bases for J; bases not matched to a gene: 7. This CDR3 region has 15 residues.

This chain uses TRBV19 with TRBJ2-2; 7 bases align to TRBD2. Germline CDR1 reads LNHDA; CDR2 reads SQIVND (reference sequence). The CDR3 is 17 amino acids. J was trimmed by 5 bases and V by 6 bases; bases with no gene match: 15. CDR3 bases: TGTGCCAGTAGGCCTCTCGCCGGGGGGTATAGAACCGGGGAGCTGTTTTTT. Protein sequence: CASRPLAGGYRTGELFF.

This chain uses TRBV30 with TRBJ2-7; D is possibly TRBD2 (6 bases). The CDR3 length is 15 residues. Germline V gene data show CDR1 as GTSNPN and CDR2 as SVGIG (reference sequence). V shed 4 bases and J shed 7 bases, with 23 bases lying between them. CDR3 sequence reads: CAWIYTGSTSGEQYF. Here the CDR3 DNA reads TGTGCCTGGATTTATACCGGGAGTACCTCGGGTGAGCAGTACTTC.

This rearrangement joins TRBV7-2 to TRBJ2-5, with D maybe TRBD1 (5 bases). Germline loops: CDR1 SGHTA, CDR2 FQGNSA. This CDR3 spans 13 amino acids. V dropped 6 bases and J dropped 1 base, with 9 bases sitting between them. The CDR3 is CASRKGPQETQYF. CDR3 coding DNA: TGTGCCAGCAGGAAGGGGCCCCAAGAGACCCAGTACTTC. The variable domain in full, with the rest retrieved from reference TRBV7-2 and TRBJ2-5, is GAGVSQSPSNKVTEKGKDVELRCDPISGHTALYWYRQSLGQGLEFLIYFQGNSAPDKSGLPSDRFSAERTGGSVSTLTIQRTQQEDSAVYLCASRKGPQETQYFGPGTRLLVL.

The chain combines TRBV30 with TRBJ1-2; tentative D call: TRBD1 (5 bases). Trimming left V 4 bases short and J 7 bases short, with 16 bases between. The CDR3 contains 13 residues. In germline, CDR1 is GTSNPN, CDR2 SVGIG (reference sequence). In DNA, the CDR3 is TGTGCCTGGACTCGACTACGGGGGGGTGGCTACACCTTC. This sequence encodes CAWTRLRGGGYTF. Combining the CDR3 with reference TRBV30 and TRBJ1-2 gives the whole variable domain SQTIHQWPATLVQPVGSPLSLECTVEGTSNPNLYWYRQAAGRGLQLLFYSVGIGQISSEVPQNLSASRPQDRQFILSSKKLLLSDSGFYLCAWTRLRGGGYTFGSGTRLTVV.

V and J are TRBV27 and TRBJ1-5; 11 nucleotides match TRBD1. This CDR3 region has 18 residues. The germline V gene has CDR1 MNHEY and CDR2 SMNVEV (reference sequence). The V gene end was trimmed by 3 bases and the J gene end by 2 bases; junction bases not matched to a gene: 9. The CDR3 is CASSLYVDRGLRNQPQHF. CDR3 bases: TGTGCCAGCAGTTTGTATGTGGACAGGGGGCTTCGCAATCAGCCCCAGCATTTT.

This rearrangement joins TRBV5-1 to TRBJ2-1; 7 bases are a match to TRBD2. The CDR3 length is 16 residues. Germline V lookup: CDR1 SGHRS, CDR2 YFSETQ. After removal of 4 bases from V and 2 bases from J, the junction contained 9 bases not matched to a gene. The DNA for the CDR3 is TGCGCCAGCAGCCCTGGGGGGGGAGCGGCCTACAATGAGCAGTTCTTC. Encoded protein: CASSPGGGAAYNEQFF.

The chain carries TRBV19 and TRBJ2-7; TRBD1 might be the D (6 bases). Between the trimmed V and J ends, which lost 4 bases and 3 bases, there was a span of 13 bases. The germline gives CDR1 LNHDA, CDR2 SQIVND (reference sequence). CDR3 size: 14 residues. CDR3 in DNA: TGTGCCAGTAGTAAGTACAGGGATTTCTACGAGCAGTACTTC. Translated: CASSKYRDFYEQYF.

The rearrangement links TRBV20-1 to TRBJ1-2; D is undetermined. There are 10 residues in the CDR3. Germline CDR1 is DFQATT and CDR2 is SNEGSKA (reference sequence). Trimming cost V 6 bases and J 7 bases, with 9 bases left between them. The CDR3, as DNA: TGCAGTGCCGGCCTAGGTGGCTACACCTTC. Encoded protein: CSAGLGGYTF.

The V call is TRBV2, the J call TRBJ1-5, with 9 positions matching TRBD1. The CDR3 length is 16 residues. The trim removed 6 bases at V and 1 base at J, leaving 7 bases unmatched. Germline V lookup: CDR1 SNHLY, CDR2 FYNNEI. The CDR3 spells CASRDSGTGSNQPQHF. For the CDR3, the DNA is TGTGCCAGCAGGGACTCCGGGACAGGGAGCAATCAGCCCCAGCATTTT.

The chain carries TRBV24-1 and TRBJ2-7, with 8 nucleotides matching TRBD1. J lost 5 bases, V lost 4 bases, and 6 bases had no gene match. Germline V CDR1 and CDR2: KGHDR, SFDVKD. The CDR3 length is 14 residues. The CDR3 DNA sequence: TGTGCCACCAGTGACCCCGGACAGGGCGACGAGCAGTACTTC. This sequence encodes CATSDPGQGDEQYF.